What follows are 27 T cell receptor beta chains derived from one specimen sequenced in a study of T cell repertoires in cytomegalovirus infection. These receptors lack a known antigen. TCRdb re-derived calls from the reads in MiXCR, one entry per CDR3 protein. Of around 540,000 distinct CDR3 sequences listed, around 35% are singletons. The material sequenced was cultured PBMCs, taken from culture after CMV antigen stimulation. The receptor set was obtained from a human donor in good health (CMV status not recorded). Some clones in this sample may be carry-over from other donors' samples.

This rearrangement joins TRBV20-1 to TRBJ2-5, with 10 bases lining up with TRBD1. Germline CDR1 is DFQATT and CDR2 is SNEGSKA (reference sequence). V lost 6 bases, J lost 4 bases, and 5 bases stayed unmatched. The CDR3 is made up of 13 amino acids. The CDR3 protein is CSATGQGGETQYF. The CDR3 bases are TGCAGTGCGACCGGACAGGGGGGAGAGACCCAGTACTTC.

This clonotype was recorded once. The CDR3 nucleotides read TGCGCCAGCAGCTCCGGGGTGGAAATGAACACTGAAGCTTTCTTT. Amino acid sequence: CASSSGVEMNTEAFF. The chain links TRBV5-1 to TRBJ1-1; D unclear. V was cut by 3 bases and J by 0 bases, with 12 bases left in between. There are 15 residues in the CDR3. The germline gives CDR1 SGHRS, CDR2 YFSETQ.

This clonotype was seen ten or more times. This chain uses TRBV7-8 with TRBJ1-3; no clear D gene. The V and J ends lost 2 bases and 0 bases respectively, with 11 bases between them. In germline, CDR1 is SGHVS, CDR2 FQNEAQ. The CDR3 totals 16 residues. The CDR3 DNA is TGTGCCAGCAGCTTATCCCGATGGCCCTCTGGAAACACCATATATTTT. It is translated as CASSLSRWPSGNTIYF.

V usage is TRBV12-3 or TRBV12-4 and J usage is TRBJ2-1; D is perhaps TRBD1 or TRBD2 (5 bases each). The V end lost 6 bases, the J end lost 4 bases, and 19 bases lay between the germline ends. The CDR3 has 16 amino acids. In DNA, the CDR3 is TGTGCCAGCAGCCAAATGGCCGGGACCACGTACAATGAGCAGTTCTTC. Its protein is CASSQMAGTTYNEQFF.

This clonotype has only a few counts. The CDR3 DNA reads as TGTGCCAGCAGCTTAGTTTGGGGCTCGTCGGGGGGATCGGTGTACACTGAAGCTTTCTTT. It codes for CASSLVWGSSGGSVYTEAFF. The chain links TRBV7-2 to TRBJ1-1; weak D call: TRBD1 (5 bases). In germline, CDR1 is SGHTA, CDR2 FQGNSA. The CDR3 contains 20 residues. Trimming pared 1 base from V and 3 bases from J, leaving 27 bases between.

The chain employs TRBV4-3 and TRBJ2-2; 9 bases are a match to TRBD2. J gave up 5 bases and V 3 bases, and 4 bases lay outside the gene matches. Germline CDR1 reads LGHNA; CDR2 reads YSLEER. CDR3 size: 15 residues. CDR3 loop: CASSHSGSGTGELFF. The CDR3 coding sequence is TGCGCCAGCAGCCATAGCGGGAGTGGGACCGGGGAGCTGTTTTTT.

The chain links TRBV12-3 or TRBV12-4 to TRBJ1-5; D remains ambiguous. V shed 3 bases and J shed 4 bases, with 13 bases lying between them. CDR3 length equals 15 residues. CDR3 loop: CASSFSGSENQPQHF. The CDR3 DNA is TGTGCCAGCAGTTTTTCGGGTTCAGAGAATCAGCCCCAGCATTTT.

This clonotype was recorded once. The genes are TRBV12-3 or TRBV12-4 and TRBJ1-4; TRBD1 is a possible D gene (5 bases). The CDR3 is made up of 14 amino acids. The V gene lost 4 bases and the J gene lost 8 bases, with 14 bases spanning the gap. The CDR3 here is CASSSWDGGEKLFF. Here the CDR3 DNA reads TGTGCCAGCAGTTCTTGGGACGGAGGAGAAAAACTGTTTTTT.

The sample holds a few counts of this clonotype. The rearrangement joins TRBV7-2 to TRBJ2-5, with D possibly TRBD2 on 6 matching bases. This CDR3 region has 15 residues. Germline CDR1 is SGHTA and CDR2 is FQGNSA. Trimming stripped 0 bases from V and 6 bases from J, with 14 bases between. CDR3 nucleotide sequence: TGTGCCAGCAGCTTAGCGCGGGATAGGGGACAGACCCAGTACTTC. Its protein product is CASSLARDRGQTQYF.

The V and J genes are TRBV10-3 and TRBJ2-2; D gene uncertain. The V end was cut by 3 bases, the J end by 4 bases, with 15 bases between. The CDR3 sequence is 16 residues long. Germline values: CDR1 ENHRY, CDR2 SYGVKD. The CDR3 sequence: CAISDPAVGITGELFF. In DNA, the CDR3 is TGTGCCATCAGTGACCCCGCGGTCGGAATCACCGGGGAGCTGTTTTTT.

This clonotype was seen repeatedly, ten times or more. The chain has TRBV7-2 and TRBJ1-6; TRBD1 might be the D (6 bases). The ends were cut back, 0 bases at V and 7 bases at J, with 16 bases in the middle. The CDR3 is 17 residues long. Germline assignment: CDR1 SGHTA and CDR2 FQGNSA. The CDR3 bases are TGTGCCAGCAGCTTAGCGGGGATGGGGGGCCGGAATTCACCCCTCCACTTT. Its protein product is CASSLAGMGGRNSPLHF.

The chain recombines TRBV10-2 with TRBJ2-5; D not certain. V was trimmed by 0 bases and J by 2 bases, leaving 10 bases between them. Germline CDR1 reads WSHSY; CDR2 reads SAAADI. The CDR3 is 15 amino acids. This CDR3 is CASSESLRLQETQYF. Here the CDR3 DNA reads TGCGCCAGCAGTGAGTCTCTGAGACTTCAAGAGACCCAGTACTTC.

The chain couples TRBV11-2 to TRBJ2-1; a possible D gene is TRBD2 (5 bases). The germline V gene has CDR1 SGHAT and CDR2 FQNNGV. V lost 2 bases to trimming and J lost 0 bases, with 14 bases between them. This CDR3 is 17 amino acids long. The CDR3 loop is CASSLFERGSSYNEQFF. The CDR3 bases are TGTGCCAGCAGCTTATTTGAGCGTGGGAGCTCCTACAATGAGCAGTTCTTC.

There are a few counts of this clonotype. The chain links TRBV7-2 to TRBJ1-5; TRBD1 is a possible D gene (6 bases). Trimming cost V 2 bases and J 1 base, with 15 bases left between them. The CDR3 is 17 amino acids. CDR1 is SGHTA, CDR2 FQGNSA, per germline. The CDR3 DNA is TGTGCCAGCAGCTTAATGGGGGGCCCTTTAAGCAATCAGCCCCAGCATTTT. Encoded protein: CASSLMGGPLSNQPQHF.

This clonotype was detected many times. This chain links TRBV7-2 with TRBJ2-1, with 11 positions matching TRBD2. The CDR3 sequence is 15 residues long. After removal of 5 bases from V and 9 bases from J, the junction contained 9 bases not matched to a gene. CDR1 and CDR2 (germline): SGHTA, FQGNSA. In DNA form, the CDR3 reads TGTGCCAGCAGCATAAACCGGCTAGCGGGAGGTGAGCAGTTCTTC. Its translation: CASSINRLAGGEQFF.

The rearrangement uses TRBV28 and TRBJ1-3, with TRBD1 matching over 8 bases. From germline, CDR1 is MDHEN and CDR2 SYDVKM. CDR3 length: 13 residues. The V and J ends lost 10 bases and 1 base, in that order; junction bases with no gene match: 3. The CDR3 protein is CATYRGSGNTIYF. In DNA form, the CDR3 reads TGTGCCACTTACAGGGGGTCTGGAAACACCATATATTTT.

This rearrangement joins TRBV4-1 to TRBJ1-2, with 11 bases that match TRBD1. CDR3 size: 17 residues. Trimming took 1 base from V and 4 from J; bases not matched to a gene: 8. Looked up from germline, CDR1 is MGHRA and CDR2 is YSYEKL. CDR3 sequence: CASSQGTGGAKAYGYTF. The CDR3 DNA reads TGCGCCAGCAGCCAAGGGACAGGGGGCGCAAAAGCCTATGGCTACACCTTC.

This clonotype was recorded at least ten times. The chain uses TRBV6-6 and TRBJ1-5, with 10 bases aligning to TRBD1. CDR1 and CDR2 (germline): MNHNY, SVGAGI (reference sequence). V lost 4 bases to trimming and J lost 7 bases; unmatched junction nucleotides: 1. The CDR3 is 13 amino acids. The CDR3 coding sequence is TGTGCCAGCAGTTTGACAGGGGGCCAGCCCCAGCATTTT. It encodes CASSLTGGQPQHF.

The chain has TRBV20-1 and TRBJ2-5; D is unclear. V was cut by 0 bases and J by 0 bases, with 5 bases left in between. The CDR3 is 13 residues long. The germline CDR1 and CDR2 sequences are DFQATT and SNEGSKA (reference sequence). The CDR3 DNA is TGCAGTGCTAGAGATCCGTACCAAGAGACCCAGTACTTC. Encoded protein: CSARDPYQETQYF.

The chain has TRBV12-3 or TRBV12-4 and TRBJ1-1; D gene ambiguous. The CDR3 length is 14 residues. Trimming pared 1 base from V and 7 bases from J, leaving 13 bases between. This chain's CDR3 is CASSLVGPPDEAFF. The CDR3, as DNA: TGTGCCAGCAGTTTAGTGGGCCCTCCGGATGAAGCTTTCTTT.

This clonotype has a count of ten or more. This rearrangement joins TRBV7-8 to TRBJ2-4; D may be TRBD2 (6 bases). The CDR3 is 18 residues long. Germline assignment: CDR1 SGHVS and CDR2 FQNEAQ. Trimming pared 1 base from V and 0 bases from J, leaving 16 bases between. The DNA for the CDR3 is TGTGCCAGCAGCTTAGTCCCCGCTAGCGCGATAGCCAAAAACATTCAGTACTTC. Amino acids: CASSLVPASAIAKNIQYF.

The chain carries TRBV7-6 and TRBJ2-1; 8 positions agree with TRBD2. Germline CDR1 SGHVS, CDR2 FNYEAQ. Trimming took 6 bases from V and 0 from J; bases not matched to a gene: 4. The CDR3 totals 15 residues. Written as DNA, the CDR3 is TGTGCCAGCAGACGAGGGACTAGCTCCTACAATGAGCAGTTCTTC. Its translation: CASRRGTSSYNEQFF.

This clonotype has more than one count but fewer than ten. This chain joins TRBV6-2 or TRBV6-3 and TRBJ1-5; 9 bases align to TRBD1. There are 16 residues in the CDR3. V was pared by 4 bases and J by 1 base, with 5 bases of the junction left unmatched. CDR1 is MNHEY, CDR2 SVGEGT, per germline. As DNA, the CDR3 is TGTGCCAGCAGTTCACAGGGGGCCTGGAGCAATCAGCCCCAGCATTTT. Translating gives CASSSQGAWSNQPQHF.

This clonotype has just a few counts. This chain uses TRBV6-2 or TRBV6-3 with TRBJ2-1; 9 nucleotides match TRBD1. Germline V gene sequence: CDR1 MNHEY, CDR2 SVGEGT. V lost 5 bases, J lost 9 bases, and 2 bases stayed unmatched. This CDR3 is built from 12 residues. The CDR3 region is CASSGQGTEQFF. The CDR3 DNA follows: TGTGCCAGCAGTGGACAGGGGACTGAGCAGTTCTTC.

The chain combines TRBV10-3 with TRBJ2-1, with D hard to call. Trimming took 3 bases from V and 9 from J, leaving 9 bases between them. The CDR3 loop spans 12 amino acids. The germline CDR1 and CDR2 sequences are ENHRY and SYGVKD. Here the CDR3 reads CAISDSQSEQFF. The CDR3 nucleotides read TGTGCCATCAGTGACTCCCAGAGTGAGCAGTTCTTC.

In this sample, this clonotype turned up a few times. The chain uses TRBV4-2 and TRBJ2-7; 9 nucleotides agree with TRBD1. CDR1 and CDR2 (germline): LGHNA, YNFKEQ. Germline trimming cut 4 bases from V and 0 bases from J; bases unmatched to any gene: 7. The CDR3 is 16 residues long. The chain's CDR3 is CASSRKGTGSSYEQYF. As DNA, the CDR3 is TGTGCCAGCAGCCGAAAGGGGACAGGGAGCTCCTACGAGCAGTACTTC.

The chain combines TRBV6-5 with TRBJ2-1; D gene ambiguous. The length of the CDR3 is 15 residues. V gave up 2 bases and J gave up 3 bases, with 11 bases separating them. The germline V gene has CDR1 MNHEY and CDR2 SVGAGI. CDR3 DNA sequence: TGTGCCAGCAGTTACGCCGCCGATTTCTACAATGAGCAGTTCTTC. This encodes CASSYAADFYNEQFF.